Each of the 5 T cell receptor beta chains below was sequenced from the same sample in a study. The protocol was immunoSEQ multiplex PCR, while the TCRdb copy is restricted to in-frame clones and leaves out a portion. The data contain tens of thousands of clones, over 90% of them seen just once; the ten biggest clones take up around 10%. The sequenced material came from PBMCs. The receptors shown here come from a man aged 35 to 55 with rheumatoid arthritis.

The chain employs TRBV6-5 and TRBJ1-2; perhaps TRBD1 as D (5 bases). Trimming took off 7 bases at V and 2 bases at J, with 8 bases between the two ends. Germline-derived CDR1 and CDR2 are MNHEY and SVGAGI. This CDR3 is built from 12 residues. CDR3: CASKGRNYGYTF. The DNA of the CDR3 is TGTGCCAGCAAGGGGCGAAACTATGGCTACACCTTC.

The chain has TRBV20-1 and TRBJ2-1; TRBD1 might be the D (5 bases). The CDR3 loop spans 11 amino acids. The V gene lost 0 bases and the J gene lost 11 bases, with 8 bases spanning the gap. CDR1 and CDR2 from the germline V gene are DFQATT and SNEGSKA (reference sequence). In DNA, the CDR3 is TGCAGTGCTAGAGATTTGGGGCAGCAGTTCTTC. Its translation: CSARDLGQQFF.

V and J are TRBV5-8 and TRBJ1-5; D remains ambiguous. The CDR3 is made up of 16 amino acids. The V end lost 0 bases, the J end lost 0 bases, and 10 bases lay between the germline ends. Germline CDR1 and CDR2: SGHTS and YDEGEE. The CDR3, as DNA: TGTGCCAGCAGCTTGGCCGAGGGCCTTAGCAATCAGCCCCAGCATTTT. Amino acid sequence: CASSLAEGLSNQPQHF.

The chain employs TRBV6-1 and TRBJ2-3; TRBD2 matches at 12 bases. With 2 bases clipped from V and 5 bases from J, the junction kept 5 bases outside the gene matches. Germline V CDR1 and CDR2: MNHNS, SASEGT. This CDR3 contains 16 residues. CDR3 in DNA: TGTGCCAGCAGTGAATATCTACTAGCGGGAGGAGATACGCAGTATTTT. Translated: CASSEYLLAGGDTQYF.

The chain recombines TRBV6-5 with TRBJ2-7; TRBD2 matches at 9 bases. CDR1 is MNHEY, CDR2 SVGAGI, per germline. The CDR3 consists of 15 residues. Trimming cost V 5 bases and J 3 bases; bases outside gene matches: 8. The CDR3 nucleotides read TGTGCCAGCAGTCACCCCGCGGGGGGGGACTACGAGCAGTACTTC. Residues: CASSHPAGGDYEQYF.